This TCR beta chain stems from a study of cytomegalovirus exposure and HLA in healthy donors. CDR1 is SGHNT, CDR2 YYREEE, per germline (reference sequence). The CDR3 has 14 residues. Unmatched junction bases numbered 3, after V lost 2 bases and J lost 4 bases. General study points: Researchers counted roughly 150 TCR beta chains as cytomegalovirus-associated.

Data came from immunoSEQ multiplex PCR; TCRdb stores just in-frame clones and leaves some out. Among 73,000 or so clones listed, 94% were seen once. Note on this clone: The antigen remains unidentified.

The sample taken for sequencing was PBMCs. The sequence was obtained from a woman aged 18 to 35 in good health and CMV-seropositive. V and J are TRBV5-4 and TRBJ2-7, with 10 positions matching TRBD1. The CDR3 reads CASSLPGQGYEQYF. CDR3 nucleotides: TGTGCCAGCAGCTTACCGGGACAGGGGTACGAGCAGTACTTC.